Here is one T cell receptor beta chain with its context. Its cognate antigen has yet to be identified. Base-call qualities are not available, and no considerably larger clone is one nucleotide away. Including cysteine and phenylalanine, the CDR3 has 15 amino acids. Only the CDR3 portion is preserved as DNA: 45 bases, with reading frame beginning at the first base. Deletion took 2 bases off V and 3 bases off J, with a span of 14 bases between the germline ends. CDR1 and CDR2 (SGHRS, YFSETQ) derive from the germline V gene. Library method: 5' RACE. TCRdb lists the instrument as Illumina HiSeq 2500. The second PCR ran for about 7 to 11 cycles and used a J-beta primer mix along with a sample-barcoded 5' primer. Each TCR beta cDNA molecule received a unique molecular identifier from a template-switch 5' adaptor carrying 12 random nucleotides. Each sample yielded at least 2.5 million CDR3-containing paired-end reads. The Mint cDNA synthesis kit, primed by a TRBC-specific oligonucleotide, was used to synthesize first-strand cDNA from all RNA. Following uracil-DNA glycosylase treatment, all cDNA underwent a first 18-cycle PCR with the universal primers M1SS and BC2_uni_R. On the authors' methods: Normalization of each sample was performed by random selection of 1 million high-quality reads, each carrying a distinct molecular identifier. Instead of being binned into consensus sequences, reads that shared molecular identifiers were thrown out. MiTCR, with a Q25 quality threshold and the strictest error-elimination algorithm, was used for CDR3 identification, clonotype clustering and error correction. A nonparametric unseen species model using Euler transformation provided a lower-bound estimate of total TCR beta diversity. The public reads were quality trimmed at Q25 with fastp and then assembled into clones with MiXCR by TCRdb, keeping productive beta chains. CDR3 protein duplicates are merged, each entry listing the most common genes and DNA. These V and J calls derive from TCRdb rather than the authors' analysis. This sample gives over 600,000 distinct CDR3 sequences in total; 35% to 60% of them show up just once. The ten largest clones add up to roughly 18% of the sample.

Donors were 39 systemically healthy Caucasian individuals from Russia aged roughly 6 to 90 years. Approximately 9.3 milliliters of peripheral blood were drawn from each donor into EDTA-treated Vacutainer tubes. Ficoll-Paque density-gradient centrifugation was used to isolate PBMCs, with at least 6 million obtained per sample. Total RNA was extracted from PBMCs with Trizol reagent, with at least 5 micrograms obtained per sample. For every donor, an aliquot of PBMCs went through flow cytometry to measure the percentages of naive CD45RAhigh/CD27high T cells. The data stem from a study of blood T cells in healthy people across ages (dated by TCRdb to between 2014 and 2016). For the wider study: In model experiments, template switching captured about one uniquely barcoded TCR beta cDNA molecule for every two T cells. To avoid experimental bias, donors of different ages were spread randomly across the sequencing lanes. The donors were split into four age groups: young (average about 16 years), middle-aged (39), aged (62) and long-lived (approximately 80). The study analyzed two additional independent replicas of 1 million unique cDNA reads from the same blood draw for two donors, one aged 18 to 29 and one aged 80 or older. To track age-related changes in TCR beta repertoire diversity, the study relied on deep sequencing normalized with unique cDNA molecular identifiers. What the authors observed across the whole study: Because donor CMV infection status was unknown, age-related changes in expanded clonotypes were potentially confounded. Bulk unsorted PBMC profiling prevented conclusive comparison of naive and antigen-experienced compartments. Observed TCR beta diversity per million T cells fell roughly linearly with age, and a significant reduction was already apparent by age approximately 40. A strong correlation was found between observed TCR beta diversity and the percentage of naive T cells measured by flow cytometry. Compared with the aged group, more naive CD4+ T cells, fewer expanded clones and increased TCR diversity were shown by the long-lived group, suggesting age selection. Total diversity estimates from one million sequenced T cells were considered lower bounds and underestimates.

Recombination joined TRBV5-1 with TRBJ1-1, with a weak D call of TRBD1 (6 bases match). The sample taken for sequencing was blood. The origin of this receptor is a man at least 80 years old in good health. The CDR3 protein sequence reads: CASSFGLTGYTEAFF. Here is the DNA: TGCGCCAGCAGCTTCGGTTTGACAGGCTACACTGAAGCTTTCTTT.